The table lists the clone carrying this T cell receptor beta chain with a count of one. Authors' analysis steps: Counts of nucleated cells, estimated from reference gene primer amplification, were obtained. Repertoires were generated with immunoSEQ multiplex PCR, while TCRdb's copy carries only in-frame clones and drops some. The V and J calls and clone size come from that table; D and trimming were worked out from the DNA. The table lists some 250,000 clones, roughly 85% of them singletons. The entry originates in a study of blood T cell repertoires in COVID-19. The overall study: There were acute and convalescent COVID-19 samples, and they came from the United States, Italy and Spain.

Material: peripheral blood. This TCR was sampled from a woman aged 18-29 years with acute or convalescent COVID-19.

CDR3 DNA: TGTGCCAGCAGCTTAGGAGCAACAGGGATTGAACAAGAGACCCAGTACTTC. This codes for CASSLGATGIEQETQYF. V usage is TRBV11-3 and J usage is TRBJ2-5, with a weak D call TRBD1 (6 bases). The CDR3 has 17 residues. The germline V gene encodes CDR1 SGHNT and CDR2 YENEEA. V shed 1 base and J shed 2 bases, with 17 bases lying between them.